This is a list of T cell receptor beta chains from one sample in a study of vaccination and CD4 T cells after COVID-19. TCRdb itself ran the PCR reads through MiXCR, one entry per CDR3 protein. The profile covers some 7,400 distinct CDR3 sequences, with approximately 50% appearing a single time and approximately 20% taken by the ten largest. These TCRs are of unknown antigen specificity. The sample comprised CD4+ T cells from blood, cultured in vitro. The receptor source for this set is a human donor who had recovered from COVID-19. Both conserved end residues are part of each CDR3. D genes are given only for firm matches. Expanded clones are given a class, and other clones once, few, many or no size at all.

size,D,J,V,CDR3,DNA
few,-,TRBJ2-5,TRBV7-2,CASSLALQAGATQYF,TGTGCCAGCAGCTTAGCCCTCCAGGCGGGGGCGACCCAGTACTTC
-,TRBD1,TRBJ2-3,TRBV12-3/TRBV12-4,CASSFAGGRTDTQYF,TGTGCCAGCAGCTTCGCAGGGGGTCGCACAGATACGCAGTATTTT
-,-,TRBJ1-2,TRBV27,CASTASPQGIRGYTF,TGTGCCAGCACCGCCTCCCCACAGGGAATTCGTGGCTACACCTTC
-,-,TRBJ1-1,TRBV5-1,CASSLGRAMNTEAFF,TGCGCCAGCAGCTTGGGTCGAGCCATGAACACTGAAGCTTTCTTT
-,-,TRBJ2-2,TRBV5-1,CASSLDGPGELFF,TGCGCCAGCAGCTTGGACGGTCCCGGGGAGCTGTTTTTT
few,-,TRBJ2-5,TRBV7-8,CASSLTTRETQYF,TGTGCCAGCAGCTTAACAACCCGGGAGACCCAGTACTTC
-,-,TRBJ1-2,TRBV19,CASSSPGQGVNYGYTF,TGTGCCAGTAGTAGTCCCGGTCAGGGTGTTAACTATGGCTACACCTTC
-,-,TRBJ1-2,TRBV6-1,CASSIRRNYGYTF,TGTGCCAGCAGTATCCGACGGAACTATGGCTACACCTTC
few,-,TRBJ2-5,TRBV19,CASSLEETQYF,TGTGCCAGTAGTTTGGAAGAGACCCAGTACTTC
large,-,TRBJ1-5,TRBV25-1,CASSPKGYDNQPQHF,TGTGCCAGCAGCCCCAAAGGGTATGACAATCAGCCCCAGCATTTT
few,TRBD1,TRBJ1-6,TRBV6-5,CASSYRGQRSPLHF,TGTGCCAGCAGTTACAGGGGGCAACGTTCACCCCTCCACTTT
-,-,TRBJ2-3,TRBV7-2,CASSLALAPGDTQYF,TGTGCCAGCAGCTTAGCCCTAGCCCCGGGGGATACGCAGTATTTT
few,-,TRBJ1-1,TRBV20-1,CSATRPSALRTEAFF,TGCAGTGCCACTAGGCCCTCGGCGCTGCGCACTGAAGCTTTCTTT
-,TRBD1,TRBJ1-5,TRBV4-3,CASSQGLGTGEQPQHF,TGCGCCAGCAGCCAAGGATTAGGGACAGGGGAACAGCCCCAGCATTTT
few,-,TRBJ1-2,TRBV20-1,CSARGDSNYGYTF,TGCAGTGCTAGAGGTGACAGTAACTATGGCTACACCTTC
-,-,TRBJ1-1,TRBV7-9,CASSLLRDNPEAFF,TGTGCCAGCAGCTTACTCCGGGACAACCCTGAAGCTTTCTTT
-,TRBD2,TRBJ2-1,TRBV5-5,CASSLISGDEQFF,TGTGCCAGCAGCTTGATTAGCGGGGATGAGCAGTTCTTC
-,TRBD2,TRBJ2-2,TRBV6-1,CASSTLPSGNTGELFF,TGTGCCAGCAGTACCCTACCTAGCGGGAACACCGGGGAGCTGTTTTTT
-,-,TRBJ1-2,TRBV20-1,CSAHTGQNYGYTF,TGCAGTGCCCACACCGGACAGAACTATGGCTACACCTTC